These T cell receptor beta chains were read from a single sample in a study of lymphopenia after photon versus proton radiotherapy. This table comes from immunoSEQ multiplex PCR, and its TCRdb copy is limited to in-frame clones, with some not included. The sample carries 20,000 to 25,000 clones, roughly 85% recorded once. Source: peripheral blood, taken from a patient treated with photon-based radiotherapy. These receptors came from a man aged 55 to 69 with pancreatic cancer. Each CDR3 is given with its conserved first and last residue. D genes are given only for firm matches. Size is stated for part of the rows, as once, few or many counts, or as a class when the clone is expanded.

j_gene | abundance | d_gene | v_gene | CDR3nt | CDR3aa
TRBJ1-2 | . | . | TRBV4-3 | TGCGCCAGCAGCCAAGTGGGGTGGGAGTCCCTTAACTATGGCTACACCTTC | CASSQVGWESLNYGYTF
TRBJ1-1 | . | . | TRBV27 | TGTGCCAGCAGTTTCAGCGGGGTGAACACTGAAGCTTTCTTT | CASSFSGVNTEAFF
TRBJ2-5 | . | . | TRBV25-1 | TGTGCCAGCAGTGATGCCTGGGGAAGGGAGACCCAGTACTTC | CASSDAWGRETQYF
TRBJ1-5 | . | . | TRBV21-1 | TGTGCCAACCAAGGGAATAATCAGCCCCAGCATTTT | CANQGNNQPQHF
TRBJ1-2 | . | . | TRBV19 | TGTGCCACCTCCCCCGGGACGCATAGTGCCTACACCTTC | CATSPGTHSAYTF
TRBJ2-3 | few | . | TRBV2 | TGTGCCAGTGGGCGGCCTTTCACAGATACGCAGTATTTT | CASGRPFTDTQYF
TRBJ1-2 | . | TRBD1 | TRBV30 | TGTGCCTGGAGTGGGGACAGGTTAAACTATGGCTACACCTTC | CAWSGDRLNYGYTF
TRBJ2-5 | . | . | TRBV5-1 | TGCGCCAGCAGCCCTTCGCAGCCCACAGGGACCCAGTACTTC | CASSPSQPTGTQYF
TRBJ2-1 | . | TRBD1 | TRBV4-1 | TGCGCCAGCAGCCAAGTGATTACAGGGGGCGGCTTCGAGCAGTTCTTC | CASSQVITGGGFEQFF
TRBJ2-1 | . | TRBD2 | TRBV5-1 | TGCGCCAGCAGCTTGGTACTAGCGGGCAACAATGAGCAGTTCTTC | CASSLVLAGNNEQFF
TRBJ1-2 | . | . | TRBV7-2 | TGTGCCAGCAGTTTAGGCGAGAACGATGGCTACACCTTC | CASSLGENDGYTF
TRBJ2-5 | . | . | TRBV18 | TGTGCCAGCTCGCAAAGGACTAACCAAGAGACCCAGTACTTC | CASSQRTNQETQYF
TRBJ1-5 | . | . | TRBV27 | TGTGCCAGCAGTATCGGGGTCAATCAGCCCCAGCATTTT | CASSIGVNQPQHF
TRBJ1-5 | . | . | TRBV28 | TGTGCCAGCAAGGCGAGCAATCAGCCCCAGCATTTT | CASKASNQPQHF
TRBJ2-6 | once | . | TRBV30 | TGTGCCTGGATTGGGGTTGGGGCCAACGTCCTGACTTTC | CAWIGVGANVLTF
TRBJ1-4 | . | . | TRBV11-2 | TGTGCCAGCTGTCAGGGGCGATATAATGAAAAACTGTTTTTT | CASCQGRYNEKLFF
TRBJ2-5 | . | . | TRBV6-1 | TGTGCCAACGCCGCTGGGGCTAGAGAGACCCAGTACTTC | CANAAGARETQYF
TRBJ1-2 | . | TRBD1 | TRBV5-1 | TGCGCCAGCAGCTCCCCGGGACAGGCCTATGGCTACACCTTC | CASSSPGQAYGYTF
TRBJ2-5 | . | . | TRBV6-1 | TGTGCCAGCACAACCCGTACAGGGAAAGAGACCCAGTACTTC | CASTTRTGKETQYF
TRBJ1-6 | . | . | TRBV30 | TGTGCCTGGAGTGACAGTTTTGGAAATTCACCCCTCCACTTT | CAWSDSFGNSPLHF
TRBJ1-4 | . | . | TRBV19 | TGTGCCAGTAATCAGGGTGGGTTGACTGAAAAACTGTTTTTT | CASNQGGLTEKLFF
TRBJ1-6 | . | . | TRBV2 | TGTGCCAGCAGTGAGGGCAGGGGTGGAACGCCCCTCCACTTT | CASSEGRGGTPLHF
TRBJ1-4 | . | . | TRBV28 | TGTGCCAGCGAACGAATAGACCGATCAACTAATGAAAAACTGTTTTTT | CASERIDRSTNEKLFF
TRBJ2-1 | . | . | TRBV5-5 | TGTGCCAGCAGCTTGGATGCAAACTCCTACAATGAGCAGTTCTTC | CASSLDANSYNEQFF
TRBJ2-2 | . | . | TRBV2 | TGTGCCAGCAGACGGGAGCCCGGGGAGCTGTTTTTT | CASRREPGELFF
TRBJ2-2 | . | . | TRBV9 | TGTGCCAGCAGCCCCCAGGCGGGGGAGCTGTTTTTT | CASSPQAGELFF
TRBJ1-2 | . | . | TRBV11-2 | TGTGCCAGCAGCACCGGGACGCAGAAGAGCTATGGCTACACCTTC | CASSTGTQKSYGYTF
TRBJ2-2 | . | . | TRBV18 | TGTGCCAGCTCACCTGACAGTCATCCCGGGGAGCTGTTTTTT | CASSPDSHPGELFF
TRBJ1-1 | . | . | TRBV14 | TGTGCCAGCAGCCAAGAGGGGGGCCCTCGAAGGGCCAGGGGAGCTTTCTTT | CASSQEGGPRRARGAFF
TRBJ2-3 | . | TRBD2 | TRBV5-1 | TGCGCCAGCAGAGGACTAGCGGGGCTCACAGATACGCAGTATTTT | CASRGLAGLTDTQYF
TRBJ2-7 | once | TRBD2 | TRBV9 | TGTGCCAGCAGTTACGGCGGGGGTGCATACGAGCAGTACTTC | CASSYGGGAYEQYF
TRBJ2-7 | once | . | TRBV2 | TGTGCCAGCGCCTACTACTACGAGCAGTACTTC | CASAYYYEQYF
TRBJ1-5 | . | . | TRBV30 | TGTGCCTGGAGTGTGGGTCTATTCAATCAGCCCCAGCATTTT | CAWSVGLFNQPQHF
TRBJ1-2 | . | . | TRBV19 | TGTGCCAGTAGTATCACAGGGAGTTGGAACTATGGCTACACCTTC | CASSITGSWNYGYTF
TRBJ2-5 | . | TRBD2 | TRBV19 | TGTGCCAGTAGTATAGGTCTAGCGGGGGTTGAGACCCAGTACTTC | CASSIGLAGVETQYF
TRBJ1-2 | . | TRBD1 | TRBV7-2 | TGTGCCAGCAGCTCCTGGACAGGGAACTATGGCTACACCTTC | CASSSWTGNYGYTF
TRBJ1-2 | few | . | TRBV4-1 | TGCGCCAGCACTCGCCTCCAGGGTTGGGGCTATGGCTACACCTTC | CASTRLQGWGYGYTF
TRBJ2-5 | . | TRBD2 | TRBV7-7 | TGTGCCAGCAGCCCGCGACTAGCGGGGGGGGAAGAGACCCAGTACTTC | CASSPRLAGGEETQYF
TRBJ2-2 | . | TRBD1 | TRBV5-1 | TGCGCCAGCAGCTCTGGACAGGCGAACACCGGGGAGCTGTTTTTT | CASSSGQANTGELFF
TRBJ1-1 | few | TRBD1 | TRBV7-6 | TGTGCCAGCAGCACAGGGGAGAAAGCTTTCTTT | CASSTGEKAFF
TRBJ1-1 | . | . | TRBV30 | TGTGCCTGGAGTGACAGAGGCCGAGGGGGTATGGACACTGAAGCTTTCTTT | CAWSDRGRGGMDTEAFF
TRBJ2-1 | . | . | TRBV9 | TGTGCCAGCAGCCGGGCGAGCGGTAAGAATGAGCAGTTCTTC | CASSRASGKNEQFF
TRBJ2-2 | few | TRBD2 | TRBV29-1 | TGCAGCGGGGGGACTAGCAAGACCGGGGAGCTGTTTTTT | CSGGTSKTGELFF
TRBJ1-2 | . | . | TRBV28 | TGTGCCAGCAGTTCTGTGAACTATGGCTACACCTTC | CASSSVNYGYTF
TRBJ1-2 | . | . | TRBV10-3 | TGTGCCATCAGTGAGGACCAAATCTATGGCTACACCTTC | CAISEDQIYGYTF